The T cell receptor beta chain under discussion was sequenced for a study of T cell responses to AZD1222 COVID-19 vaccine. On this clone: Its antigen is undetermined.

Regarding the study as a whole: Rises in breadth and depth of Spike-specific TCRs came after two AZD1222 doses. Variant regions that are unmutated are reportedly the target of nearly half of spike-specific TCRs. Vaccine-associated CD4 TCRs ranged over spike, dominating at 160-218 and 743-854. Donors were mostly white British, more females; clonal diversity possibly underestimated.

Trimming at V came to 2 bases and at J to 3 bases, leaving 6 bases not matched to a gene. CDR1 and CDR2 (germline): SGDLS, YYNGEE. This CDR3 has 15 residues. The table came from immunoSEQ multiplex PCR; TCRdb's copy has only in-frame clones and leaves some out. Here the sample spans approximately 110,000 clones, around 89% being singletons. Material: peripheral blood, obtained on day 0 of AZD1222 vaccination. This sequence was found in an adult in good health. V is TRBV9 and J is TRBJ1-2, with 8 bases aligning to TRBD1. CDR3 sequence (DNA): TGTGCCAGCAGCGTTGGGACAGGTGGCGACTATGGCTACACCTTC. Protein: CASSVGTGGDYGYTF.